A single sample gave rise to the 6 T cell receptor beta chains below, sequenced in a study of T cells in Graves' hyperthyroidism and ophthalmopathy. Amplified TCR beta CDR3 regions derived from RNA transcripts. HTBI primers drove first-round RT-PCR of the TCR CDR3. TCRdb ran MiXCR on the multiplex PCR reads and lists one entry per CDR3 protein. In the table there are approximately 700,000 distinct CDR3 sequences, 45% of which are singletons. Sample: peripheral blood or thyroid tissue (not recorded which). These receptors came from an adult man with Graves' disease, either hyperthyroidism or ophthalmopathy (not recorded which).

The table lists this clonotype with many counts. The DNA of the CDR3 is TGCAGCGTTCTAGGACAGGGGGTTAGCTATGGCTACACCTTC. Its protein product is CSVLGQGVSYGYTF. V and J are TRBV29-1 and TRBJ1-2; 10 nucleotides line up with TRBD1. The V gene's germline CDR1 is SQVTM and CDR2 ANQGSEA. With V trimmed by 5 bases and J by 4 bases, 7 bases remained unmatched. The CDR3 loop spans 14 amino acids.

This clonotype was counted many times. The V and J genes are TRBV12-3 or TRBV12-4 and TRBJ1-5; D gene ambiguous. V dropped 8 bases and J dropped 11 bases, with 16 bases sitting between them. The CDR3 sequence is 12 residues long. CDR3 region: CASSDLHEAQHF. The CDR3 DNA reads as TGTGCCAGCTCCGACCTTCACGAGGCCCAGCATTTT.

This clonotype was seen many times. The gene calls are TRBV7-3 and TRBJ1-2, with D unclear. Germline CDR1 is SGHTA and CDR2 is FQGTGA. The CDR3 has 14 amino acids. The V gene lost 0 bases and the J gene lost 3 bases, with 8 bases spanning the gap. This chain's CDR3 is CASSLTGRDYGYTF. The CDR3 bases are TGTGCCAGCAGCTTAACGGGGAGAGACTATGGCTACACCTTC.

V gene TRBV29-1 combines with J gene TRBJ2-7; 7 positions match TRBD2. The CDR3 totals 13 residues. Losses at the gene ends were 6 bases for V and 4 bases for J; bases not matched to a gene: 9. Germline V gene lookup returns CDR1 SQVTM and CDR2 ANQGSEA. CDR3 nucleotide sequence: TGCAGCGTCCGGACTAGAGACAATTACGAGCAGTACTTC. This codes for CSVRTRDNYEQYF.

The chain couples TRBV11-2 to TRBJ1-2; tentative D call: TRBD1 (6 bases). There are 13 residues in the CDR3. Between the trimmed V and J ends, which lost 5 bases and 4 bases, there was a span of 11 bases. CDR1 is SGHAT, CDR2 FQNNGV, per germline. The CDR3 loop reads CASSRYRAYGYTF. The CDR3 DNA follows: TGTGCCAGCAGCAGGTACAGGGCCTATGGCTACACCTTC.

V gene TRBV12-5 combines with J gene TRBJ1-1; D is possibly TRBD1 (5 bases). CDR1 and CDR2 from the germline V gene are LGHNT and FRNRAP. The CDR3 consists of 15 residues. Trimming cost V 5 bases and J 1 base, with 14 bases left between them. The CDR3 DNA reads as TGTGCTAGTGGTACCCACGGGGGTCCGAACACTGAAGCTTTCTTT. This encodes CASGTHGGPNTEAFF.